Following are 15 T cell receptor beta chains from one sample sequenced in a study of blood T cell repertoires in COVID-19. Sequencing used immunoSEQ multiplex PCR; TCRdb keeps in-frame clones, though not all of them. The table has about 180,000 clones, around 80% seen once. The sequencing sample was made of peripheral blood. These receptors were obtained from an older woman with acute or convalescent COVID-19.

This sequence joins TRBV30 and TRBJ1-3; no definite D call. The CDR3 extends over 18 amino acids. Germline CDR1 reads GTSNPN; CDR2 reads SVGIG (reference sequence). Trimming stripped 0 bases from V and 2 bases from J, with 20 bases between. CDR3 amino acids: CAWSVLNVREKAGNTIYF. The CDR3 bases are TGTGCCTGGAGTGTACTAAATGTCCGGGAAAAAGCTGGAAACACCATATATTTT.

This clone was detected once. This sequence joins TRBV3-1 (or the pseudogene TRBV3-2) and TRBJ2-1; 11 nucleotides match TRBD1. The CDR3 totals 16 residues. With V trimmed by 1 base and J by 6 bases, 5 bases remained unmatched. Germline V gives CDR1 LGHDT, CDR2 YNNKEL (reference sequence). CDR3 bases: TGTGCCAGCAGCCAAGGTGGACAGGGGGCTGGCAATGAGCAGTTCTTC. Amino acid sequence: CASSQGGQGAGNEQFF.

This clone appeared a single time. V is TRBV7-2 and J is TRBJ2-2, with a tentative D call TRBD2 (7 bases). The V gene's germline CDR1 is SGHTA and CDR2 FQGNSA. With 2 bases removed from V and 5 bases from J, the gap between germline ends came to 15 bases. The CDR3 length is 16 residues. The CDR3 coding sequence is TGTGCCAGCAGCTTAAATGGGGGGGCCGGAACCGGGGAGCTGTTTTTT. It encodes CASSLNGGAGTGELFF.

This chain connects TRBV7-2 to TRBJ2-2; 9 nucleotides align to TRBD2. V was clipped by 3 bases and J by 2 bases; unmatched bases: 10. CDR1 SGHTA and CDR2 FQGNSA come from the germline V gene. There are 18 residues in the CDR3. The chain's CDR3 is CASSFSDRTSVNTGELFF. In nucleotides, the CDR3 is TGTGCCAGCAGCTTTTCTGATCGGACTAGCGTTAACACCGGGGAGCTGTTTTTT.

The J gene is TRBJ1-5, the V gene TRBV27, with unresolved D. Germline-derived CDR1 and CDR2 are MNHEY and SMNVEV (reference sequence). Deletions cut 6 bases from V and 8 bases from J, with 5 bases between. CDR3 length: 10 residues. CDR3 residues: CASSRKPQHF. The CDR3, as DNA: TGTGCCAGCAGCAGAAAGCCCCAGCATTTT.

This clone was seen more than once but under ten times. The chain uses TRBV7-8 and TRBJ2-1; 11 nucleotides match TRBD2. CDR1 and CDR2 (germline): SGHVS, FQNEAQ. This CDR3 contains 16 residues. Unmatched junction bases numbered 4, after V lost 1 base and J lost 5 bases. The CDR3 reads CASSLVGTSGNNEQFF. CDR3 in DNA: TGTGCCAGCAGCTTAGTTGGGACTAGCGGTAACAATGAGCAGTTCTTC.

CDR3 DNA sequence: TGCGCCAGCAGCCAAGAGGCCGCTAGCGGGAGTGGAGATACGCAGTATTTT. It codes for CASSQEAASGSGDTQYF. The V gene is TRBV4-1, the J gene TRBJ2-3; the match to TRBD2 covers 10 bases. Germline V gene lookup returns CDR1 MGHRA and CDR2 YSYEKL. V gave up 0 bases and J gave up 5 bases; unmatched junction bases: 8. The CDR3 sequence is 17 residues long.

This chain connects TRBV5-1 to TRBJ2-3; TRBD1 agrees at 7 bases. J lost 4 bases, V lost 0 bases, and 5 bases had no gene match. This CDR3 is 15 amino acids long. Germline V gene sequence: CDR1 SGHRS, CDR2 YFSETQ. The CDR3 coding sequence is TGCGCCAGCAGCTTGGGGACAGGAAGGTCAGATACGCAGTATTTT. It is translated as CASSLGTGRSDTQYF.

The chain has TRBV7-6 and TRBJ2-1; D is ambiguous. CDR1 is SGHVS, CDR2 FNYEAQ, per germline. CDR3 size: 10 residues. The V gene lost 8 bases and the J gene lost 5 bases, with 4 bases spanning the gap. CDR3 sequence reads: CASGHNEQFF. CDR3 in DNA: TGTGCCAGCGGCCACAATGAGCAGTTCTTC.

The DNA of the CDR3 is TGTGCCAGCAGCTCTCCCGGGACTAGCGGGTACAATGAGCAGTTCTTC. This sequence encodes CASSSPGTSGYNEQFF. The V gene is TRBV7-8, the J gene TRBJ2-1; TRBD2 matches 12 bases. The CDR3 spans 16 residues. Germline-derived CDR1 and CDR2 are SGHVS and FQNEAQ. After removal of 4 bases from V and 4 bases from J, the junction contained 5 bases not matched to a gene. The whole variable domain, filled in from reference TRBV7-8 and TRBJ2-1, reads GAGVSQSPRYKVAKRGQDVALRCDPISGHVSLFWYQQALGQGPEFLTYFQNEAQLDKSGLPSDRFFAERPEGSVSTLKIQRTQQEDSAVYLCASSSPGTSGYNEQFFGPGTRLTVL.

The chain couples TRBV3-1 (or the pseudogene TRBV3-2) to TRBJ2-1; unclear D gene. This CDR3 has 14 amino acids. Trimming left V 1 base short and J 0 bases short, with 4 bases between. Germline V gives CDR1 LGHDT, CDR2 YNNKEL (reference sequence). The CDR3 DNA reads TGTGCCAGCAGCCAAGCGAGCTCCTACAATGAGCAGTTCTTC. It encodes CASSQASSYNEQFF.

This chain uses TRBV5-1 with TRBJ1-2, with 10 bases that match TRBD1. The CDR3 covers 14 residues. Germline values: CDR1 SGHRS, CDR2 YFSETQ. V was pared by 3 bases and J by 7 bases, with 6 bases of the junction left unmatched. For the CDR3, the DNA is TGCGCCAGCAGCTCAACGGGACAGGGGTCTGGCTACACCTTC. Translated: CASSSTGQGSGYTF.

The V and J genes are TRBV19 and TRBJ1-1, with TRBD1 matching 7 bases. The CDR3 loop spans 15 amino acids. V was clipped by 2 bases and J by 1 base; unmatched bases: 4. The germline CDR1 and CDR2 sequences are LNHDA and SQIVND (reference sequence). CDR3 coding DNA: TGTGCCAGTAGTATATCGGGGACAGCGAACACTGAAGCTTTCTTT. It translates to CASSISGTANTEAFF.

In its sample, this clone was seen once. This chain uses TRBV6-2 or TRBV6-3 with TRBJ1-2; TRBD1 matches 8 bases. J lost 4 bases, V lost 5 bases, and 3 bases had no gene match. The CDR3 has 13 residues. Germline CDR1 reads MNHEY; CDR2 reads SVGEGT. Here the CDR3 reads CASSRDRTYGYTF. In nucleotides, the CDR3 is TGTGCCAGCAGTCGGGACAGGACCTATGGCTACACCTTC.

This rearrangement joins TRBV5-5 to TRBJ2-2; D may be TRBD1 (6 bases). The length of the CDR3 is 16 residues. CDR1 SGHKS and CDR2 YYEKEE come from the germline V gene (reference sequence). V lost 4 bases, J lost 7 bases, and 20 bases lay in between. The CDR3 DNA reads TGTGCCAGCAGCCCGCGACAGGCCCGCTCTGGCGGGGAGCTGTTTTTT. This translates into CASSPRQARSGGELFF.